The present TCR beta chain was sequenced within a study of blood T cell repertoires in COVID-19. Across the whole study: Sites in the United States, Italy and Spain provided acute and convalescent COVID-19 samples. PBMCs, B-cell-depleted T cells, or T cells were the source of the cDNA or gDNA that made up the material.

Trimming removed 2 bases at V and 4 bases at J, with 14 bases between. CDR1 is MNHEY, CDR2 SVGAGI, per germline. CDR3 length: 15 amino acids. Authors' analysis steps: Estimation of nucleated cell counts was performed using reference gene primer amplification. Repertoires were generated with immunoSEQ multiplex PCR, while TCRdb's copy carries only in-frame clones and drops some. V and J calls and clone size follow that table, whereas D and trimming were derived from the DNA. This table holds about 39,000 clones, 75% to 90% found once. The rearrangement joins TRBV6-5 to TRBJ1-1; D might be TRBD1 (6 bases). Sequenced: peripheral blood. The receptor comes from a man between 60 and 75 years old with acute or convalescent COVID-19. CDR3 loop: CASSYGRGPTTEAFF. The CDR3 DNA is TGTGCCAGCAGTTACGGGCGGGGGCCGACCACTGAAGCTTTCTTT.